This record covers a single T cell receptor (beta chain). Its target is unknown. Treatment of patients with chemo-refractory metastatic non-small-cell lung cancer consisted of focal radiation plus CTLA-4 blockade with ipilimumab. The germline V gene encodes CDR1 MGHDK and CDR2 SYGVNS. The CDR3 length is 15 residues. V lost 0 bases, J lost 4 bases, and 5 bases stayed unmatched. This specimen comes from a study of radiotherapy plus CTLA-4 blockade in lung cancer. Broader study findings: After radiotherapy and ipilimumab, tumor-derived clones expanded in peripheral blood. Early clonal dynamics of blood T cells, together with interferon-beta, were reported as the best response predictor.

Repertoires were generated with immunoSEQ multiplex PCR, while TCRdb's copy carries only in-frame clones and drops some. The sample shows 45,000 or so clones, 70% to 75% of them seen only once. The chain has TRBV25-1 and TRBJ2-7; TRBD2 aligns across 8 bases. This sequence was found in a human donor with non-small cell lung cancer who had a complete response to radiotherapy plus ipilimumab. Sequences were derived from peripheral blood, sampled from a patient treated with radiotherapy plus ipilimumab. The CDR3 sequence is CASSEYKAGGYEQYF. CDR3 in DNA: TGTGCCAGCAGTGAATATAAGGCGGGAGGATACGAGCAGTACTTC.